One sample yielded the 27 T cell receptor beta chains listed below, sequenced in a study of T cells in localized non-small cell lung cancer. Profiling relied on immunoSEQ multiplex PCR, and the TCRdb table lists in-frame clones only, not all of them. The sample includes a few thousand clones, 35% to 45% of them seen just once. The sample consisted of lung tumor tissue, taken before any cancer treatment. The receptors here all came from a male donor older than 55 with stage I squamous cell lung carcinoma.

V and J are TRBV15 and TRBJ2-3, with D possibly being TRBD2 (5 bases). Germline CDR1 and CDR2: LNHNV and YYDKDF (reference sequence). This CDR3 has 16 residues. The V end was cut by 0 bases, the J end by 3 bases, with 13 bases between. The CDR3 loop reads CATSRDRGALTDTQYF. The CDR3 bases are TGTGCCACCAGCAGAGATCGGGGAGCTTTGACAGATACGCAGTATTTT.

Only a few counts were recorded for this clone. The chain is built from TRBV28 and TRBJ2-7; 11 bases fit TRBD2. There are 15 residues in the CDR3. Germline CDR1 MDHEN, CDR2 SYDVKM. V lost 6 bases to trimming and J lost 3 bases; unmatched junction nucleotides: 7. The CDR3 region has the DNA TGTGCCAGCAGAGGGGAGACTAGCGGGAACTACGAGCAGTACTTC. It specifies CASRGETSGNYEQYF.

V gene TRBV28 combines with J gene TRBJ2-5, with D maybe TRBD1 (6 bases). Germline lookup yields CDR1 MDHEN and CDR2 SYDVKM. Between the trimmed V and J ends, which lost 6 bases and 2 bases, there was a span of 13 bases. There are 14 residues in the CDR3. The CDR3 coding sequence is TGTGCCAGCAGAACAGACAGGACGCAAGAGACCCAGTACTTC. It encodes CASRTDRTQETQYF.

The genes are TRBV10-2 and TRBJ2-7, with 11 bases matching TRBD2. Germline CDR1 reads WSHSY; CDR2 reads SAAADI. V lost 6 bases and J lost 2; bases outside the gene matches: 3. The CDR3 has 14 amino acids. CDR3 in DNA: TGCGCCAGCAGGGGACTAGCGGCGGCCTACGAGCAGTACTTC. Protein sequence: CASRGLAAAYEQYF.

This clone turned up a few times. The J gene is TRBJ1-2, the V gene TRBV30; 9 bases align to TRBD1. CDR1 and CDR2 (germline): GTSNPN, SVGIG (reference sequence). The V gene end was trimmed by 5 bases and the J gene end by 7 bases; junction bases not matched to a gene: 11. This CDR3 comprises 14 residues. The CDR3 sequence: CAWAHRGLTPGYTF. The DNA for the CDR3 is TGTGCCTGGGCCCACAGGGGGCTAACGCCTGGCTACACCTTC.

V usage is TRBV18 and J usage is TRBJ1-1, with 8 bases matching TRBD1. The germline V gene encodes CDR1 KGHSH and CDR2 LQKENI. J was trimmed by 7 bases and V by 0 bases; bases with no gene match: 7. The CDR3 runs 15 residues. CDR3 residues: CASSPPAPGQGEAFF. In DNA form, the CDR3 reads TGTGCCAGCTCACCACCAGCACCTGGACAGGGTGAAGCTTTCTTT.

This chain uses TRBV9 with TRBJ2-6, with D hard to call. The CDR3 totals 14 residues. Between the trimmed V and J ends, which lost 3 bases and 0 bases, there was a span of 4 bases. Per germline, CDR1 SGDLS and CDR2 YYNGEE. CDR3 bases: TGTGCCAGCAGCGCCCCCTCTGGGGCCAACGTCCTGACTTTC. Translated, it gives CASSAPSGANVLTF.

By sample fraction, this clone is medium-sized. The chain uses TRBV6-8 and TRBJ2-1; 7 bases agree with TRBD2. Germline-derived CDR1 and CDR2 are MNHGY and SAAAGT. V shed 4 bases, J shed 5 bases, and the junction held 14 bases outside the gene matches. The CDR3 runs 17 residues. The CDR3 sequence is CASSFPPRRGRDNEQFF. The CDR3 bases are TGTGCCAGCAGTTTTCCCCCCCGGAGAGGGAGGGACAATGAGCAGTTCTTC.

DNA for the CDR3: TGTGCCAGCATCAATACCAGGAATAGCAATCAGCCCCAGCATTTT. Amino acids: CASINTRNSNQPQHF. The rearrangement uses TRBV9 and TRBJ1-5; D unresolved. The germline CDR1 and CDR2 sequences are SGDLS and YYNGEE. The CDR3 extends over 15 amino acids. V dropped 6 bases and J dropped 0 bases, with 13 bases sitting between them.

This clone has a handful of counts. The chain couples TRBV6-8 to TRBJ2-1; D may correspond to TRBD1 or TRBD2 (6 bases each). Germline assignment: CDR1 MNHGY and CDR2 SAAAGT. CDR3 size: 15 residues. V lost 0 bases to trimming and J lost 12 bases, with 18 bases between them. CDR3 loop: CASSYSGLAQQGQFF. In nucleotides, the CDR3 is TGTGCCAGCAGTTACTCGGGCCTAGCGCAACAGGGGCAGTTCTTC.

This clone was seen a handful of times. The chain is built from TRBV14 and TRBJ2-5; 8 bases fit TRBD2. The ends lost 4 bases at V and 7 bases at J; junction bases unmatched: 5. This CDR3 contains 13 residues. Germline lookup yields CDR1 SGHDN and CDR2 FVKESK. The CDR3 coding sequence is TGTGCCAGCAGCCCGAGCCGGGGGGGGACCCAGTACTTC. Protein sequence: CASSPSRGGTQYF.

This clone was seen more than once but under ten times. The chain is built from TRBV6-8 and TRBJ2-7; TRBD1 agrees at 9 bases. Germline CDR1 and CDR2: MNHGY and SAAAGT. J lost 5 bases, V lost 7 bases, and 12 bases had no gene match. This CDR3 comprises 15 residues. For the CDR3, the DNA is TGTGCCAGCAACGAAGCCCGGGACAGGGCGGACGAGCAGTACTTC. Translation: CASNEARDRADEQYF.

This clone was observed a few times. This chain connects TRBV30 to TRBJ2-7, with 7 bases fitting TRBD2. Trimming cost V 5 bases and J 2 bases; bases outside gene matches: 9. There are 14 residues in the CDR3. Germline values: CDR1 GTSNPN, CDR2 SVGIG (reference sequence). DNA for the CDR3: TGTGCCTGGGACTCGGGACTACTCCCCTACGAGCAGTACTTC. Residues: CAWDSGLLPYEQYF.

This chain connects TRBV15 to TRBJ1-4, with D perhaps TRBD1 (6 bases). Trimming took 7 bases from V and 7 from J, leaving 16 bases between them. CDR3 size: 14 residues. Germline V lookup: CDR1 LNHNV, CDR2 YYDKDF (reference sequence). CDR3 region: CATTGTSPFEKLFF. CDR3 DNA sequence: TGTGCCACCACCGGGACATCACCATTTGAAAAACTGTTTTTT.

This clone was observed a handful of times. CDR3 DNA sequence: TGTGCCAGTAGTATAGATGAGACAGGGAACACAGATACGCAGTATTTT. Translation gives CASSIDETGNTDTQYF. The chain has TRBV19 and TRBJ2-3; TRBD1 matches 7 bases. V trimming: 0 bases; J trimming: 2 bases; junction bases outside the gene matches: 5. The CDR3 is made up of 16 amino acids. Germline V gives CDR1 LNHDA, CDR2 SQIVND (reference sequence).

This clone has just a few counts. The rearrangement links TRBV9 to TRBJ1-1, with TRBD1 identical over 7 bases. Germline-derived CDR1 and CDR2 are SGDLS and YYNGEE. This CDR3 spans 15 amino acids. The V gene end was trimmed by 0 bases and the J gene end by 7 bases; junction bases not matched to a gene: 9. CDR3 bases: TGTGCCAGCAGCGTAGGGGCGACAGGGTTCCTTGAAGCTTTCTTT. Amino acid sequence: CASSVGATGFLEAFF.

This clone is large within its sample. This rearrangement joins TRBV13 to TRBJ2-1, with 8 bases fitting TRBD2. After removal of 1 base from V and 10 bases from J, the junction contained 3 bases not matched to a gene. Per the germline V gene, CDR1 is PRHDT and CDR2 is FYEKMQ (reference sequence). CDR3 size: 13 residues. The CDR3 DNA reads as TGTGCCAGCAGCTTAGCGGGAGGGCCCGAGCAGTTCTTC. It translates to CASSLAGGPEQFF.

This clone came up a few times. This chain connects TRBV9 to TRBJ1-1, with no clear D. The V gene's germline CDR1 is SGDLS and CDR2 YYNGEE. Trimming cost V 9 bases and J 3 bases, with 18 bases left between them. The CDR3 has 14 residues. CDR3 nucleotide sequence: TGTGCCAACAACGTAGGTCCGTGGGACACTGAAGCTTTCTTT. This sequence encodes CANNVGPWDTEAFF.

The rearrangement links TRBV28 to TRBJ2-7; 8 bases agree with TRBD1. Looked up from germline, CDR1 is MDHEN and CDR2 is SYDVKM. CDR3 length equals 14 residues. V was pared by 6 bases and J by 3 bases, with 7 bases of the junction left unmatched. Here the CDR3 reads CASSRTGGGYEQYF. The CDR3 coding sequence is TGTGCCAGCAGCCGAACAGGGGGAGGCTACGAGCAGTACTTC.

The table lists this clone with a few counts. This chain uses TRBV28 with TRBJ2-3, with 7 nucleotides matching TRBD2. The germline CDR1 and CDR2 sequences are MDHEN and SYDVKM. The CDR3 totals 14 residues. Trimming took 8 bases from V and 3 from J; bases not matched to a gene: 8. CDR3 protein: CASRKRGGTDTQYF. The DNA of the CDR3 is TGTGCCAGCCGTAAGAGGGGAGGGACAGATACGCAGTATTTT.

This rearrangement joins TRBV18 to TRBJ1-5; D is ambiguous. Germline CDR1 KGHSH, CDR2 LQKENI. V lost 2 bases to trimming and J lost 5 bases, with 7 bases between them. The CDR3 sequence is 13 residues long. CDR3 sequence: CASSPDLDQPQHF. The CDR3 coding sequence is TGTGCCAGCTCACCAGATCTGGATCAGCCCCAGCATTTT.

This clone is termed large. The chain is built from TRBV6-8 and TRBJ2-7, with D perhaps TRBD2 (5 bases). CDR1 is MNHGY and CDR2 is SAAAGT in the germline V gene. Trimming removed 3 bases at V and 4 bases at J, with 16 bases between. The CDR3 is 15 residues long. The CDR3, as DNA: TGTGCCAGCAGTTATTACCGAGAGGGCGGGTACGAGCAGTACTTC. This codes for CASSYYREGGYEQYF.

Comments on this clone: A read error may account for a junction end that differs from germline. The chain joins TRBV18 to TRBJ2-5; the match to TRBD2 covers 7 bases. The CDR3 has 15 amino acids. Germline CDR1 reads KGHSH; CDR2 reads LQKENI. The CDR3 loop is CVSSPQLANMETQYF. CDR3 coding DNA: TGTGTCAGCTCACCCCAACTAGCGAATATGGAGACCCAGTACTTC.

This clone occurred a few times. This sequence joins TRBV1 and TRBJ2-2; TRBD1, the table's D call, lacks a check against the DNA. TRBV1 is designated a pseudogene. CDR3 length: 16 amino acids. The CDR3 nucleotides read TGCGCCAGCAGCATCCGGGACAGGGCTGACGCCGGGGAGCTGTTTTTT. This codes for CASSIRDRADAGELFF.

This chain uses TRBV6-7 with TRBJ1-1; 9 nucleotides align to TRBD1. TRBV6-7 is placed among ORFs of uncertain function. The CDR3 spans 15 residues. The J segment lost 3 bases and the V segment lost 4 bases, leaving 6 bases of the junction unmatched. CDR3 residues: CASSLQGAYDTEAFF. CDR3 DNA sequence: TGTGCCAGCAGTTTACAGGGGGCCTACGACACTGAAGCTTTCTTT.

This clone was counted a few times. This CDR3 reads CASSYDRGQQYF. The CDR3 DNA follows: TGTGCCAGCAGTTACGATAGGGGGCAGCAGTACTTC. The chain carries TRBV6-8 and TRBJ2-7; TRBD1 aligns across 7 bases. This CDR3 has 12 residues. With V trimmed by 2 bases and J by 8 bases, 3 bases remained unmatched. Germline V gene data show CDR1 as MNHGY and CDR2 as SAAAGT.

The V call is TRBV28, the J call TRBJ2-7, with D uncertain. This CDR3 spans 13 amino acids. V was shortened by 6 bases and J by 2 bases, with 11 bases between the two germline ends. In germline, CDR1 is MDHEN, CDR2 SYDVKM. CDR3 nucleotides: TGTGCCAGCAGCCGGACGGGTACCTACGAGCAGTACTTC. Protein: CASSRTGTYEQYF. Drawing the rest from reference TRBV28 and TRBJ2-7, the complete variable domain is DVKVTQSSRYLVKRTGEKVFLECVQDMDHENMFWYRQDPGLGLRLIYFSYDVKMKEKGDIPEGYSVSREKKERFSLILESASTNQTSMYLCASSRTGTYEQYFGPGTRLTVT.